The present T cell receptor (beta chain) was sequenced within a study of spatial heterogeneity in lung cancer. V lost 8 bases and J lost 8; bases outside the gene matches: 10. The CDR3 consists of 14 residues. Germline V gene sequence: CDR1 LGHNA, CDR2 YSLEER. Time point noted: sample taken at primary tumor resection. This clonotype was recorded at least ten times. MiXCR was run by TCRdb on the 5' RACE reads, yielding one entry per CDR3 protein. The sample lists roughly 2,600 distinct CDR3 sequences; less than 2.5% were seen once. The sequence was obtained from a male donor with early-stage non-small cell lung cancer. V is TRBV4-3 and J is TRBJ2-1; 9 bases fit TRBD1. The source material was normal lung tissue next to the tumor, sampled at surgery. The CDR3 is CASSETGQGDEQFF. The CDR3 DNA sequence: TGCGCCAGCTCGGAAACGGGACAGGGAGATGAGCAGTTCTTC.